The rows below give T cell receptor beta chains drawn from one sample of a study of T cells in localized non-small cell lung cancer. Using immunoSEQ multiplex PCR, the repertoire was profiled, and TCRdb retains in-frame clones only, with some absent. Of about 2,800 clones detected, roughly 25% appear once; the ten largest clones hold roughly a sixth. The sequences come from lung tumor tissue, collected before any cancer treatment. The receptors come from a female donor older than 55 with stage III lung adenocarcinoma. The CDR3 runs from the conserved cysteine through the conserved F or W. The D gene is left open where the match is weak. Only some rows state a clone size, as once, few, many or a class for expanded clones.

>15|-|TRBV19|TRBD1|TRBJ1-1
CASSISDRVYTEAFF
TGTGCCAGTAGTATCTCGGACAGGGTTTACACTGAAGCTTTCTTT
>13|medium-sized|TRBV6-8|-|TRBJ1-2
CASRRDGDDGYTF
TGTGCCAGCAGGCGCGATGGGGATGATGGCTACACCTTC
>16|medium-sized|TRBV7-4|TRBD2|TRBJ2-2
CASSPGPGLTTGELFF
TGTGCCAGCAGCCCCGGACCGGGACTAACCACCGGGGAGCTGTTTTTT
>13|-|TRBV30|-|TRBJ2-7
CAWSVDLRREQYF
TGTGCCTGGAGTGTCGATCTCCGCCGCGAGCAGTACTTC
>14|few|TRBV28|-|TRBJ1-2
CASSLVAENYGYTF
TGTGCCAGCAGTTTAGTTGCGGAGAACTATGGCTACACCTTC
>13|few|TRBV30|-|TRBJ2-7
CAWSVGNYYEQYF
TGTGCCTGGAGTGTGGGCAATTACTACGAGCAGTACTTC
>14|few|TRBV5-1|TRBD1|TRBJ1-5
CASSPDRGHQPQHF
TGCGCCAGCAGTCCGGACAGGGGGCATCAGCCCCAGCATTTT
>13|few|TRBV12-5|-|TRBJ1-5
CASKSGPNQPQHF
TGTGCCAGCAAGTCAGGTCCCAATCAGCCCCAGCATTTT
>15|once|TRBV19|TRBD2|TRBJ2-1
CASSLLAGGVNEQFF
TGTGCCAGTAGTCTACTAGCGGGAGGGGTCAATGAGCAGTTCTTC
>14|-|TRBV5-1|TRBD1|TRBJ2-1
CASSPGQTNNEQFF
TGCGCCAGCAGCCCGGGACAGACAAACAATGAGCAGTTCTTC
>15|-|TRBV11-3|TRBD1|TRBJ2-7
CASSSSPDRVHEQYF
TGTGCCAGCAGCTCCTCCCCCGACAGGGTCCACGAGCAGTACTTC
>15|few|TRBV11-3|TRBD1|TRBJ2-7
CASSRGQGISYEQYF
TGTGCCAGCAGCCGCGGACAGGGGATTTCCTACGAGCAGTACTTC
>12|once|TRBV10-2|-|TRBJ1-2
CASSEVQAGYTF
TGCGCCAGCAGTGAGGTACAGGCTGGCTACACCTTC
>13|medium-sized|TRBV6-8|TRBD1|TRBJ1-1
CASRQGYFTEAFF
TGTGCCAGCAGACAGGGGTATTTCACTGAAGCTTTCTTT
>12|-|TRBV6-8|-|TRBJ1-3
CASSSPGNTIYF
TGTGCCAGCAGTTCTCCTGGAAACACCATATATTTT
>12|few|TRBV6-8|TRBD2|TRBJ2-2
CAVAGNTGELFF
TGTGCCGTAGCGGGGAACACCGGGGAGCTGTTTTTT
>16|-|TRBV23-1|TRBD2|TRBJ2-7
CASSQYSGLAGGQQYF
TGCGCCAGCAGTCAATACTCGGGACTAGCGGGAGGACAGCAGTACTTC
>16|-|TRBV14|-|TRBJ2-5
CASSQERGVAGETQYF
TGTGCCAGCAGCCAAGAAAGGGGGGTAGCGGGAGAGACCCAGTACTTC
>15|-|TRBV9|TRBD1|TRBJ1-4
CASSSETGDNEKLFF
TGTGCCAGCAGCTCGGAAACAGGGGATAATGAAAAACTGTTTTTT
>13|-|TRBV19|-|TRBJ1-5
CASSMTASQPQHF
TGTGCCAGTAGTATGACGGCTTCTCAGCCCCAGCATTTT
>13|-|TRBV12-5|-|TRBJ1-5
CASGLGPNQPQHF
TGTGCTAGTGGTTTGGGACCTAATCAGCCCCAGCATTTT
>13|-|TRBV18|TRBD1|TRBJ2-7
CASSRKDRDEQYF
TGTGCCAGCTCACGAAAGGACAGGGACGAGCAGTACTTC
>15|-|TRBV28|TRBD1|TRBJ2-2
CASSPLTGAHLELFF
TGTGCCAGCAGTCCCCTGACAGGGGCCCACCTTGAGCTGTTTTTT
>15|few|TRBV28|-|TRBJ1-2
CASSLWEGRVYGYTF
TGTGCCAGCAGTTTATGGGAGGGGCGCGTCTATGGCTACACCTTC
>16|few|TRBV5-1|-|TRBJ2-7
CASSQDHGRIPYEQYF
TGCGCCAGCAGCCAAGATCACGGACGGATCCCCTACGAGCAGTACTTC
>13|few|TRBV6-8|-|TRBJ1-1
CAGQGPWGTEAFF
TGTGCCGGGCAGGGGCCCTGGGGGACTGAAGCTTTCTTT
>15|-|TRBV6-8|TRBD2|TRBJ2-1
CASSRTSGSTWGQFF
TGTGCCAGCAGCAGGACTAGCGGGAGTACCTGGGGGCAGTTCTTC
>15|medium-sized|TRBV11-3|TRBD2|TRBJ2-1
CASSLNPGGTGEQFF
TGTGCCAGCAGCTTAAATCCGGGAGGTACCGGTGAGCAGTTCTTC
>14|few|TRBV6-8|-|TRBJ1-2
CASSYGTPEDGYTF
TGTGCCAGCAGTTATGGGACCCCTGAGGATGGCTACACCTTC
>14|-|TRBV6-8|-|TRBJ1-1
CASSFASMNTEAFF
TGTGCCAGCAGTTTTGCAAGCATGAACACTGAAGCTTTCTTT
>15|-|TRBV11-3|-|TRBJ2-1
CASSAGRNSYNEQFF
TGTGCCAGCAGCGCGGGCCGTAACTCCTACAATGAGCAGTTCTTC
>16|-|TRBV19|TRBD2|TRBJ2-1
CASSIDWGGGSDEQFF
TGTGCCAGTAGTATAGATTGGGGAGGCGGGAGCGATGAGCAGTTCTTC
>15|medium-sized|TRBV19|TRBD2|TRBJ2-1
CASRALLAGGDEQFF
TGTGCCAGTAGGGCCCTACTAGCGGGAGGGGATGAGCAGTTCTTC
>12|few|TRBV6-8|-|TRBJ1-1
CASTGRPGEAFF
TGTGCCAGCACGGGGCGCCCTGGAGAAGCTTTCTTT
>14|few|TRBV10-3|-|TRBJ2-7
CASQRAPTGDEQYF
TGTGCCAGTCAGAGAGCGCCAACCGGAGACGAGCAGTACTTC
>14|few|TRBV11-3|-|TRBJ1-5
CASSLGGSNQPQHF
TGTGCCAGCAGCTTGGGTGGTAGCAATCAGCCCCAGCATTTT
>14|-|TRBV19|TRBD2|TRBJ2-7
CASSIGGRSGEQYF
TGTGCCAGTAGTATCGGCGGGAGGAGCGGCGAGCAGTACTTC
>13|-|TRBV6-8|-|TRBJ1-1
CASSYHVGSEAFF
TGTGCCAGCAGTTACCACGTGGGCTCTGAAGCTTTCTTT
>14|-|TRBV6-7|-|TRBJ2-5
CASMGGGQQETQYF
TGTGCCAGCATGGGTGGAGGCCAACAAGAGACCCAGTACTTC
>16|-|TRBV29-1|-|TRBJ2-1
CSVRTTGTYLGNEQFF
TGCAGCGTTAGAACGACCGGGACTTATTTAGGGAATGAGCAGTTCTTC
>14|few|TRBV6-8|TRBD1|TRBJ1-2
CASSSDIDRGGYTF
TGTGCCAGCAGTTCAGATATCGACAGGGGTGGCTACACCTTC
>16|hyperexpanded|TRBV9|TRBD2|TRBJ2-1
CASSSRTSGTRNEQFF
TGTGCCAGCAGCTCCCGGACTAGCGGGACTCGGAATGAGCAGTTCTTC
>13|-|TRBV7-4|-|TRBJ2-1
CASRKSAGEEQFF
TGTGCCAGCCGTAAGAGCGCAGGGGAAGAGCAGTTCTTC
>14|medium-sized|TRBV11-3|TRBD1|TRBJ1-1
CASSSMGQGAEAFF
TGTGCCAGCAGCTCGATGGGACAGGGGGCTGAAGCTTTCTTT
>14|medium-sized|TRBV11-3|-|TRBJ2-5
CASSWDSMGETQYF
TGTGCCAGCAGTTGGGACTCCATGGGAGAGACCCAGTACTTC
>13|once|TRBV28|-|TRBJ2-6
CASTGSGANVLTF
TGTGCCAGCACCGGCTCTGGGGCCAACGTCCTGACTTTC
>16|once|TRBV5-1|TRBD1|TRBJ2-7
CASSLGWTGGSYEQYF
TGCGCCAGCAGCTTGGGTTGGACAGGGGGGTCCTACGAGCAGTACTTC
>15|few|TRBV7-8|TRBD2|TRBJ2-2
CASTRTSGRVGELFF
TGTGCCAGCACTCGGACTAGCGGGAGGGTCGGGGAGCTGTTTTTT
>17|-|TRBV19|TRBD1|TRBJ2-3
CASSPRTGGVSTDTQYF
TGTGCCAGTAGTCCAAGGACAGGGGGCGTAAGCACAGATACGCAGTATTTT
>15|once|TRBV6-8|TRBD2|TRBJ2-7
CASSPTSGGPYEQYF
TGTGCCAGCAGCCCTACTAGCGGGGGTCCCTACGAGCAGTACTTC
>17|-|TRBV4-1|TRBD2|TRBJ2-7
CASSRILASGRIDEQYF
TGCGCCAGCAGCCGAATACTTGCTAGCGGGAGAATCGACGAGCAGTACTTC
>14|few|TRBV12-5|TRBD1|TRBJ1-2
CASTDDRELYGYTF
TGTGCCAGCACCGACGACAGGGAGCTGTATGGCTACACCTTC
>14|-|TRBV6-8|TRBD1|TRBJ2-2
CAGRGQGYTGELFF
TGTGCCGGGCGGGGACAGGGGTACACCGGGGAGCTGTTTTTT